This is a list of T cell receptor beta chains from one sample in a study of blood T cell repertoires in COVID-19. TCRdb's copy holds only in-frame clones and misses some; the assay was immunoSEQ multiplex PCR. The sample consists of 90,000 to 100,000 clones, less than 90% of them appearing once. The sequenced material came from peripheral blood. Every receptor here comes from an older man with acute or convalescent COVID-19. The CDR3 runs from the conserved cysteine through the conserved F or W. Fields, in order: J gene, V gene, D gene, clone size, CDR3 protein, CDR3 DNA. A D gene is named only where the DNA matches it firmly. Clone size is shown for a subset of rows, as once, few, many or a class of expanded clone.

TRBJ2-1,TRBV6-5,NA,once,CASSYPGLPPEQFF,TGTGCCAGCAGTTACCCGGGACTTCCCCCTGAGCAGTTCTTC
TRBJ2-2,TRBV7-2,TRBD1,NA,CASRSGTGNTGELFF,TGTGCCAGCAGGTCCGGGACAGGCAACACCGGGGAGCTGTTTTTT
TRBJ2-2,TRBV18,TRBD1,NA,CASSSRQGASTGELFF,TGTGCCAGCTCATCCCGACAGGGGGCGAGTACCGGGGAGCTGTTTTTT
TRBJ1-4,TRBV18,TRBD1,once,CASSQGDEKLFF,TGTGCCAGCTCCCAGGGGGATGAAAAACTGTTTTTT
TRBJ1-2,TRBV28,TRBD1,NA,CASSPGQGIESLGYTF,TGTGCCAGCAGTCCCGGACAGGGTATTGAAAGTTTGGGCTACACCTTC
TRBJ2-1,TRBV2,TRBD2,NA,CASSVRGGNEQFF,TGTGCCAGCAGTGTCCGGGGGGGCAATGAGCAGTTCTTC
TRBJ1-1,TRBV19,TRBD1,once,CASRGQFMNTEAFF,TGTGCCAGTAGGGGACAGTTTATGAACACTGAAGCTTTCTTT
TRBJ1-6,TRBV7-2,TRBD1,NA,CASSLDRAYNSPLHF,TGTGCCAGCAGCCTAGACAGGGCCTATAATTCACCCCTCCACTTT
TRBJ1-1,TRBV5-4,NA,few,CASSLRQMNTEAFF,TGTGCCAGCAGCTTGAGACAGATGAACACTGAAGCTTTCTTT
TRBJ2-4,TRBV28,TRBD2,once,CASSLNPGRAQYF,TGTGCCAGCAGTTTAAACCCCGGGAGGGCACAGTACTTC